Listed here is a single TCR beta chain. The method was immunoSEQ multiplex PCR; TCRdb's version includes in-frame clones alone and lacks a portion of them. Seen here are about 670,000 clones, approximately 90% observed once, and the top ten hold approximately 0.25%. The V segment lost 5 bases and the J segment 5 bases; nucleotides outside the gene matches: 5. Germline CDR1 is LNHDA and CDR2 is SQIVND (reference sequence). The CDR3 is 13 amino acids. This entry belongs to a study of blood T cell repertoires in COVID-19. Study summary: PBMCs, B-cell-depleted T cells, or T cells provided the cDNA or gDNA that made up the material.

The source is a woman aged 18-30 years with acute or convalescent COVID-19. Sequenced: peripheral blood. The chain carries TRBV19 and TRBJ1-2; 7 positions match TRBD1. In DNA, the CDR3 is TGTGCCAGTAGTCACCCAGGGGGATATGGCTACACCTTC. Protein sequence: CASSHPGGYGYTF.